The rows below give T cell receptor beta chains drawn from one sample of a study of T-cell reconstitution after alpha-beta-depleted transplantation in children. Each CDR3 protein is one row after TCRdb ran MiXCR on the PCR reads. The sample has about 5,900 distinct CDR3 sequences; about 14% are singletons. The sequencing used PBMCs, mostly from graft donor cells, collected 180 days after TCRalphabeta/CD19-depleted stem cell transplant. The source is a patient aged 2-10 years who had a stem cell transplant for inherited bone marrow failure, so the T cells may come from the graft donor. Both conserved end residues are part of each CDR3. D genes are given only for firm matches. Clone size is shown for a subset of rows, as once, few, many or a class of expanded clone.

>13|TRBJ2-6|TRBV29-1|NA|many
CSVVGSGANVLTF
TGCAGCGTTGTGGGGTCTGGGGCCAACGTCCTGACTTTC
>14|TRBJ1-5|TRBV6-2/TRBV6-3|NA|many
CASSYVGRNQPQHF
TGTGCCAGCAGTTACGTCGGGAGAAATCAGCCCCAGCATTTT
>14|TRBJ1-2|TRBV11-2|TRBD1|many
CASSLDGTGTGYTF
TGTGCCAGCAGCTTAGACGGGACAGGGACTGGCTACACCTTC
>13|TRBJ2-3|TRBV5-1|NA|many
CASSLGGANTQYF
TGCGCCAGCAGCTTGGGGGGGGCGAATACGCAGTATTTT
>17|TRBJ2-7|TRBV4-2|TRBD1|many
CASSQEEWQGARHEQYF
TGTGCCAGCAGCCAAGAGGAGTGGCAGGGGGCTAGGCACGAGCAGTACTTC
>16|TRBJ2-1|TRBV6-2/TRBV6-3|NA|NA
CASSPMTMSSYNEQFF
TGTGCCAGCAGCCCCATGACGATGAGCTCCTACAATGAGCAGTTCTTC
>14|TRBJ2-5|TRBV5-4|NA|NA
CASSLREFQETQYF
TGTGCCAGCAGCTTGCGAGAATTCCAAGAGACCCAGTACTTC
>15|TRBJ1-2|TRBV5-1|TRBD1|many
CASSDPGQGSHGYTF
TGCGCCAGCAGCGACCCGGGACAGGGGAGTCATGGCTACACCTTC
>17|TRBJ2-1|TRBV11-2|TRBD2|many
CASSLDFAGGGGDEQFF
TGTGCCAGCAGCTTAGATTTTGCGGGAGGTGGAGGGGATGAGCAGTTCTTC
>14|TRBJ1-2|TRBV20-1|NA|many
CSAESPGRQVGYTF
TGCAGTGCTGAAAGCCCGGGACGGCAAGTCGGCTACACCTTC
>16|TRBJ2-1|TRBV5-1|TRBD2|many
CASSATSANSYNEQFF
TGCGCCAGCAGCGCGACTAGCGCCAACTCCTACAATGAGCAGTTCTTC
>14|TRBJ2-7|TRBV28|TRBD2|many
CASSSAYLTSGGYF
TGTGCCAGCAGTTCAGCCTACCTTACTAGCGGGGGGTACTTC
>15|TRBJ2-1|TRBV7-9|NA|many
CASSSIGGTYNEQFF
TGTGCCAGCAGCTCTATAGGGGGTACCTACAATGAGCAGTTCTTC
>15|TRBJ2-3|TRBV5-1|NA|many
CASSLGGTGTDTQYF
TGCGCCAGCAGCTTAGGCGGGACCGGCACAGATACGCAGTATTTT
>15|TRBJ2-5|TRBV24-1|NA|many
CATSERGAGQETQYF
TGTGCCACCAGTGAGAGAGGGGCAGGGCAAGAGACCCAGTACTTC
>12|TRBJ2-3|TRBV20-1|TRBD1|many
CTPQGETDTQYF
TGCACCCCACAGGGGGAGACAGATACGCAGTATTTT
>16|TRBJ1-3|TRBV9|NA|many
CASSVVGGGAGNTIYF
TGTGCCAGCAGCGTAGTGGGGGGGGGAGCAGGAAACACCATATATTTT
>16|TRBJ1-1|TRBV5-5|NA|many
CASSSPDRLLGTEAFF
TGTGCCAGCAGCTCTCCTGACAGGCTGCTAGGCACTGAAGCTTTCTTT
>14|TRBJ2-5|TRBV5-1|TRBD2|few
CASSLLAGGKTQYF
TGCGCCAGCAGCTTACTAGCGGGGGGAAAGACCCAGTACTTC
>16|TRBJ1-2|TRBV4-1|TRBD1|many
CASSQRPGQGIYGYTF
TGCGCCAGCAGCCAACGGCCGGGACAGGGGATCTATGGCTACACCTTC
>17|TRBJ2-1|TRBV29-1|TRBD2|many
CSVEEDHSGGSYNEQFF
TGCAGCGTTGAAGAGGACCATTCGGGGGGCTCCTACAATGAGCAGTTCTTC
>16|TRBJ2-3|TRBV20-1|TRBD2|many
CSARPASGRGTDTQYF
TGCAGTGCTAGACCCGCTAGCGGGAGGGGGACAGATACGCAGTATTTT
>13|TRBJ1-5|TRBV20-1|NA|many
CSARAWDNQPQHF
TGCAGTGCTAGAGCTTGGGACAATCAGCCCCAGCATTTT
>13|TRBJ2-5|TRBV5-4|NA|many
CASSWRGGETQYF
TGTGCCAGCAGCTGGCGGGGTGGAGAGACCCAGTACTTC
>13|TRBJ2-5|TRBV5-1|NA|many
CASSLSSFETQYF
TGCGCCAGCAGCTTGTCCAGTTTTGAGACCCAGTACTTC
>16|TRBJ2-7|TRBV7-9|TRBD2|many
CASSYGGLAGDYEQYF
TGTGCCAGCAGCTACGGGGGTCTAGCGGGAGATTACGAGCAGTACTTC
>12|TRBJ2-1|TRBV29-1|TRBD1|many
CSAETGWNEQFF
TGCAGCGCCGAGACAGGGTGGAATGAGCAGTTCTTC
>14|TRBJ2-1|TRBV10-3|NA|many
CAISRQVADNEQFF
TGTGCCATCAGTAGGCAGGTAGCGGACAATGAGCAGTTCTTC
>11|TRBJ2-1|TRBV11-2|NA|NA
CASSVGGEQFF
TGTGCCAGCAGTGTGGGGGGTGAGCAGTTCTTC
>14|TRBJ2-1|TRBV29-1|TRBD1|many
CSVEGGQGAHEQFF
TGCAGCGTTGAAGGGGGTCAGGGGGCCCATGAGCAGTTCTTC
>17|TRBJ2-5|TRBV4-3|TRBD1|many
CASSRRGGTGGGETQYF
TGCGCCAGCAGCCGAAGAGGGGGGACAGGGGGCGGTGAGACCCAGTACTTC
>16|TRBJ2-1|TRBV5-1|TRBD2|many
CASSLEVAGGYNEQFF
TGCGCCAGCAGCTTGGAGGTAGCGGGAGGATACAATGAGCAGTTCTTC
>14|TRBJ2-1|TRBV15|NA|many
CATSPRLSYNEQFF
TGTGCCACCAGCCCTCGGCTGTCCTACAATGAGCAGTTCTTC
>12|TRBJ1-5|TRBV20-1|NA|many
CSASGRVQPQHF
TGCAGTGCTAGTGGCAGGGTTCAGCCCCAGCATTTT
>12|TRBJ1-1|TRBV7-9|NA|many
CASSFGEDEAFF
TGTGCCAGCAGCTTCGGAGAAGATGAAGCTTTCTTT
>16|TRBJ2-3|TRBV7-9|NA|many
CASSLVVGTLSDTQYF
TGTGCCAGCAGCTTAGTGGTCGGGACCCTATCAGATACGCAGTATTTT
>15|TRBJ1-6|TRBV5-6|NA|many
CASSLGPYYNSPLHF
TGTGCCAGCAGCTTGGGGCCATACTATAATTCACCCCTCCACTTT
>12|TRBJ2-7|TRBV20-1|TRBD2|many
CSARLAGDEQYF
TGCAGTGCTAGACTAGCGGGAGACGAGCAGTACTTC
>16|TRBJ2-1|TRBV3-1|NA|NA
CASSQFRGGTYNEQFF
TGTGCCAGCAGCCAATTTCGAGGCGGAACCTACAATGAGCAGTTCTTC